The clone carrying this T cell receptor beta chain was recorded a few times. Its target is not known. The record originates from a study of post-analysis software for immune sequencing data. Presence of unique molecular identifiers characterized the TCR beta cDNA libraries. T cells numbering roughly 1 to 10 million yielded some 520,000 cDNA molecules. TCRdb reprocessed the PCR reads with MiXCR, giving one entry per CDR3 protein. The sample records about 770,000 distinct CDR3 sequences, roughly 46% being singletons. V was pared by 7 bases and J by 10 bases, with 17 bases between. The CDR3 runs 12 residues. In germline, CDR1 is SQVTM, CDR2 ANQGSEA. Points from the study as a whole: Comparison of patients with controls showed five or six TRBV segments more frequent in patients, TRBV5-6, TRBV5-1 and TRBV20-1 among them.

The chain carries TRBV29-1 and TRBJ2-1; a possible D gene is TRBD2 (6 bases). Sequenced sample: blood. The source of this sequence is a girl aged 5 to 17 with multiple sclerosis. CDR3 DNA sequence: TGCAGCGCCAGAGCGGGTCAAGGGGAGCAGTTCTTC. Residues: CSARAGQGEQFF.